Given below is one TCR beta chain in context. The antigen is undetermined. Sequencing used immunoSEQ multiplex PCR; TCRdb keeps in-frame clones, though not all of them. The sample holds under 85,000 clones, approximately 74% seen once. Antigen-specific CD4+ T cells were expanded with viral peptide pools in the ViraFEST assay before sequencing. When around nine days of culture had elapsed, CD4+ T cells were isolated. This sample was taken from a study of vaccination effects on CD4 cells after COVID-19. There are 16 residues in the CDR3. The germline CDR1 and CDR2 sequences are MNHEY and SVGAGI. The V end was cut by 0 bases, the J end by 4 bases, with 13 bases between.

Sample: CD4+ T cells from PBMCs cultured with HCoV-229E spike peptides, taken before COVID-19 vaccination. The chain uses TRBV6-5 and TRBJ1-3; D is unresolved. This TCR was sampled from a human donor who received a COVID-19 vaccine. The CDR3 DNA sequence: TGTGCCAGCAGTTACTCGAGAACTGGGATGGGAAACACCATATATTTT. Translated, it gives CASSYSRTGMGNTIYF.